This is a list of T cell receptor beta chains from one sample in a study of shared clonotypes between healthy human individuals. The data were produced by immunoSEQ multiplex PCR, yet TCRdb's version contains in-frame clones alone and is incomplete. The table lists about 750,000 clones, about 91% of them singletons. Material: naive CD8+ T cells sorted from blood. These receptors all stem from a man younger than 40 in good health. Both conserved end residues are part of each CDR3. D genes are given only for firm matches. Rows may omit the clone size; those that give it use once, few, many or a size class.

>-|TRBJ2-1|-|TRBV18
TGTGCCAGCTCACCACCCCCGGCAGTGAGCTCCTACAATGAGCAGTTCTTC
CASSPPPAVSSYNEQFF
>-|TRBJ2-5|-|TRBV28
TGTGCCAGCACCTTGACCTCCGGACGGGAGACCCAGTACTTC
CASTLTSGRETQYF
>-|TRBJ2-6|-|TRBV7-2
TGTGCCAGCAGCTCGACCTCTGGGGCCAACGTCCTGACTTTC
CASSSTSGANVLTF
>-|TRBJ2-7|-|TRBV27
TGTGCCAGCAGTTACGCCCGGGGGGCGCTAATCTACGAGCAGTACTTC
CASSYARGALIYEQYF
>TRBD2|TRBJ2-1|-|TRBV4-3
TGCGCCAGCAGCCACTACGCCGACGGGACTAGCGGAAACAATGAGCAGTTCTTC
CASSHYADGTSGNNEQFF
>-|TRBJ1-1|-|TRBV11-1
TGTGCCAGCAGCTTACCGTCCTTTCGACAGCATGAAGCTTTCTTT
CASSLPSFRQHEAFF
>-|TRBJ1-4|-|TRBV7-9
TGTGCCAGCAGCTTAGTCCGGACGGCGCAACACGGGCCGGGAAAACTGTTTTTT
CASSLVRTAQHGPGKLFF
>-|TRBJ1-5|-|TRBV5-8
TGTGCCAGCAGCTTTGGGGATGTCGTCGGCAATCAGCCCCAGCATTTT
CASSFGDVVGNQPQHF
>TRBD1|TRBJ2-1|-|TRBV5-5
TGTGCCAGCAGCTTGGCCGACAGGGGTTCCTACAATGAGCAGTTCTTC
CASSLADRGSYNEQFF
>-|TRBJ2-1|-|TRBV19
TGTGCCAGTTCTCAAGGGGGAGTATCGGAGCAGTTCTTC
CASSQGGVSEQFF
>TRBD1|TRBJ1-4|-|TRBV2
TGTGCCAGCGGAAAGACCCCTCGACAGGGCAGTGAAAAACTGTTTTTT
CASGKTPRQGSEKLFF
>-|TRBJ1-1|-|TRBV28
TGTGCCAGCATGATCCGGGGGGGCATGAACACTGAAGCTTTCTTT
CASMIRGGMNTEAFF
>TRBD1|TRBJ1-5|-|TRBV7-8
TGTGCCAGCAGCTTAGTAAGGGCAGGGGGTAGTTTTAGCAATCAGCCCCAGCATTTT
CASSLVRAGGSFSNQPQHF
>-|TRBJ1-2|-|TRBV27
TGTGCCAGCAGGGATCAACGGTCCTATGGCTACACCTTC
CASRDQRSYGYTF
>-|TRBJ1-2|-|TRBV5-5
TGTGCCAGCAGAGACAGTATAAAAAGCCCATACGGCTACACCTTC
CASRDSIKSPYGYTF
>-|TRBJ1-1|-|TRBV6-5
TGTGCCAGCAGTTACTCGAACGCCGGGGACACTGAAGCTTTCTTT
CASSYSNAGDTEAFF
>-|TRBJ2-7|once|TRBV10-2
TGCGCCAGCAGGGAGAGGCATCCCTACGAGCAGTACTTC
CASRERHPYEQYF
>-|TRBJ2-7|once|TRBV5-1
TGCGCCAGCAGCCAGATGGAGGGGGCCTACGAGCAGTACTTC
CASSQMEGAYEQYF
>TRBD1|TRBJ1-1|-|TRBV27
TGTGCCAGCAGCAAGGGACAGGGACGCACTGAAGCTTTCTTT
CASSKGQGRTEAFF
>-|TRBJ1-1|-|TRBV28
TGTGCCAGCAGTTTGTGGGGGAACACTGAAGCTTTCTTT
CASSLWGNTEAFF
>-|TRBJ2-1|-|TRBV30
TGTGCCTGGGTCCCGTTCCGCTACAATGAGCAGTTCTTC
CAWVPFRYNEQFF
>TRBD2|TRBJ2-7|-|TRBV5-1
TGCGCCAGCAGCTTGGATCCGGGAGGTCTCTACGAGCAGTACTTC
CASSLDPGGLYEQYF
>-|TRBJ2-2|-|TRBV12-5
TGTGCTAGTTCCCCGGCCCCCGGGGAGCTGTTTTTT
CASSPAPGELFF